This T cell receptor (beta chain) was obtained from a study of neoadjuvant nivolumab and ipilimumab in lung cancer. Points from the study as a whole: Pretherapy blood TCR richness correlated positively with resected tumor richness.

The CDR3 runs to 16 residues. Germline values: CDR1 SGHRS, CDR2 YFSETQ. V shed 0 bases and J 2 bases; nucleotides not matched to a gene: 5. Sequenced by immunoSEQ multiplex PCR; TCRdb stores in-frame clones only, minus some. This table has tens of thousands of clones, roughly nine tenths appearing once. To note about this clone: Antigen: not known.

This specimen was peripheral blood, taken before neoadjuvant nivolumab, alone or with ipilimumab. The chain joins TRBV5-1 to TRBJ2-7, with 10 bases identical to TRBD2. The sequence came from an adult with non-small cell lung cancer. CDR3 DNA sequence: TGCGCCAGCAGCTTGGGGAGCGGGAGGGCCCCCTACGAGCAGTACTTC. The encoded protein is CASSLGSGRAPYEQYF.